This TCR beta chain was identified in a study of cytomegalovirus exposure and HLA in healthy donors. Use of 60 Vbeta and 13 Jbeta primers characterized the PCR. Profiling relied on immunoSEQ multiplex PCR, and the TCRdb table lists in-frame clones only, not all of them. Of fewer than 200,000 clones detected, approximately 80% appear once; the ten largest clones hold roughly 0.69%. Trimming stripped 2 bases from V and 2 bases from J, with 4 bases between. CDR1 is SNHLY and CDR2 is FYNNEI in the germline V gene. This CDR3 is built from 12 residues. The sequenced sample consisted of PBMCs. The rearrangement uses TRBV2 and TRBJ2-7, with D uncertain. The sequence was collected from a woman under 30 in good health and CMV-seronegative. CDR3 in DNA: TGTGCCAGCAGTGAACTAGCCTACGAGCAGTACTTC. It codes for CASSELAYEQYF.